Below are 6 T cell receptor beta chains sequenced from a single sample in a study of shared clonotypes between healthy human individuals. Clones were sequenced by immunoSEQ multiplex PCR, and TCRdb holds only the in-frame ones, with some missing. The sample lists some 2,500,000 clones; more than 85% were seen once. Sequences were obtained from naive CD4+ T cells from PBMCs. Subset described: CD45RA+ positively selected. Receptors originate from a man between 18 and 35 years old in good health. Some clones in this sample may be carry-over from other donors' samples.

This chain links TRBV9 with TRBJ1-1; 7 bases fit TRBD1. The CDR3 has 14 amino acids. V trimming: 4 bases; J trimming: 6 bases; junction bases outside the gene matches: 9. CDR1 and CDR2 (germline): SGDLS, YYNGEE. This chain's CDR3 is CASSTMTGSAEAFF. For the CDR3, the DNA is TGTGCCAGCAGCACCATGACAGGGAGCGCTGAAGCTTTCTTT.

The rearrangement joins TRBV11-3 to TRBJ2-3, with D possibly being TRBD2 (6 bases). Trimming removed 5 bases from V and 8 bases from J, with 17 bases in between. This CDR3 contains 14 residues. The germline V gene has CDR1 SGHNT and CDR2 YENEEA. CDR3: CASSRGTVPSTQYF. As DNA, the CDR3 is TGTGCCAGCAGCCGAGGGACTGTCCCTTCTACGCAGTATTTT.

V and J are TRBV10-1 and TRBJ2-2, with TRBD1 as a possible D gene (7 bases). The CDR3 spans 15 residues. Germline CDR1 WNHNN, CDR2 SYGVQD (reference sequence). The V and J ends lost 3 bases and 5 bases respectively, with 13 bases between them. The CDR3 loop reads CASSDGGGGTGELFF. The CDR3 DNA reads as TGCGCCAGCAGTGATGGAGGGGGCGGGACCGGGGAGCTGTTTTTT.

About this clone: The identical CDR3 is also encoded by other nucleotide sequences in the sample. This sequence joins TRBV6-5 and TRBJ1-5; D is possibly TRBD1 (5 bases). Germline V gene lookup returns CDR1 MNHEY and CDR2 SVGAGI. The CDR3 has 14 residues. The V end lost 6 bases, the J end lost 0 bases, and 9 bases lay between the germline ends. The CDR3 sequence is CASRPGYSNQPQHF. CDR3 nucleotide sequence: TGTGCCAGCAGGCCAGGGTATAGCAATCAGCCCCAGCATTTT.

This chain connects TRBV6-5 to TRBJ2-3; no reliable D call. Germline loops: CDR1 MNHEY, CDR2 SVGAGI. The V end was cut by 8 bases, the J end by 6 bases, with 6 bases between. The CDR3 loop spans 10 amino acids. This CDR3 reads CASGEDTQYF. The CDR3 nucleotides read TGTGCCAGCGGAGAGGATACGCAGTATTTT.

This chain uses TRBV5-6 with TRBJ2-5, with D maybe TRBD1 (5 bases). V was clipped by 0 bases and J by 7 bases, with 16 bases between them. Germline V gives CDR1 SGHDT, CDR2 YYEEEE. The CDR3 runs to 15 residues. The CDR3 nucleotides read TGTGCCAGCAGCTTGGAATTTCAGGGTAGTCGGACCCAGTACTTC. Translation gives CASSLEFQGSRTQYF.